The 13 T cell receptor beta chains below were found in one sample sequenced in a study of cytomegalovirus exposure and HLA in healthy donors. TCRdb's table, derived via immunoSEQ multiplex PCR, lists solely in-frame clones and lacks some. The sample shows some 290,000 clones, roughly 87% of them seen only once. Specimen: PBMCs. These receptors all come from a man younger than 40 in good health and CMV-seronegative.

This sequence joins TRBV7-2 and TRBJ1-3, with D perhaps TRBD1 (6 bases). CDR1 SGHTA and CDR2 FQGNSA come from the germline V gene. This CDR3 comprises 14 residues. V was pared by 3 bases and J by 3 bases, with 9 bases between. For the CDR3, the DNA is TGTGCCAGCAGCTTGGGACAAATTGGAAACACCATATATTTT. Residues: CASSLGQIGNTIYF.

The chain recombines TRBV6-1 with TRBJ2-3; 8 nucleotides line up with TRBD2. Germline lookup yields CDR1 MNHNS and CDR2 SASEGT. The CDR3 covers 14 residues. V lost 10 bases and J lost 0; bases outside the gene matches: 6. CDR3 loop: CAIARGGSTDTQYF. CDR3 coding DNA: TGTGCCATCGCCCGGGGGGGAAGCACAGATACGCAGTATTTT.

V is TRBV6-1 and J is TRBJ1-1; 8 nucleotides line up with TRBD1. With 5 bases clipped from V and 0 bases from J, the junction kept 2 bases outside the gene matches. The CDR3 runs to 14 residues. Germline lookup yields CDR1 MNHNS and CDR2 SASEGT. The CDR3 region is CASSRDRMNTEAFF. The CDR3 nucleotides are TGTGCCAGCAGTCGGGACAGGATGAACACTGAAGCTTTCTTT.

This chain links TRBV27 with TRBJ1-2, with 7 bases identical to TRBD1. The trim removed 4 bases at V and 4 bases at J, leaving 6 bases unmatched. The CDR3 totals 14 residues. Germline CDR1 MNHEY, CDR2 SMNVEV (reference sequence). DNA for the CDR3: TGTGCCAGCAGTTCCGCAGGGGGTGGCTATGGCTACACCTTC. Protein sequence: CASSSAGGGYGYTF.

The rearrangement joins TRBV6-5 to TRBJ2-7, with unresolved D. Trimming cost V 2 bases and J 0 bases, with 11 bases left between them. Looked up from germline, CDR1 is MNHEY and CDR2 is SVGAGI. This CDR3 has 15 amino acids. The CDR3 sequence: CASSYHGGFSYEQYF. The CDR3 coding sequence is TGTGCCAGCAGTTACCACGGCGGTTTCTCCTACGAGCAGTACTTC.

In DNA, the CDR3 is TGCGCCAGCAGCTTGGATGTCTCCGCGACAGGGGTGGAGACCCAGTACTTC. It yields the protein CASSLDVSATGVETQYF. The V call is TRBV5-1, the J call TRBJ2-5, with 8 nucleotides matching TRBD1. The CDR3 has 17 amino acids. Trimming removed 0 bases from V and 5 bases from J; junction bases left unmatched: 12. From germline, CDR1 is SGHRS and CDR2 YFSETQ.

This chain links TRBV27 with TRBJ2-3; the match to TRBD2 covers 14 bases. The V gene end was trimmed by 3 bases and the J gene end by 5 bases; junction bases not matched to a gene: 7. There are 17 residues in the CDR3. Germline V gives CDR1 MNHEY, CDR2 SMNVEV (reference sequence). Here the CDR3 reads CASSFSRLAGGQDTQYF. For the CDR3, the DNA is TGTGCCAGCAGTTTTTCAAGACTAGCGGGGGGGCAAGATACGCAGTATTTT.

The V call is TRBV15, the J call TRBJ1-4; no clear D gene. The CDR3 runs 15 residues. CDR1 and CDR2 from the germline V gene are LNHNV and YYDKDF (reference sequence). V lost 1 base, J lost 1 base, and 7 bases lay in between. In DNA, the CDR3 is TGTGCCACCAGCAGAGTTCCACAAACTAATGAAAAACTGTTTTTT. Translation: CATSRVPQTNEKLFF. Variable domain in full (rest from reference TRBV15 and TRBJ1-4): DAMVIQNPRYQVTQFGKPVTLSCSQTLNHNVMYWYQQKSSQAPKLLFHYYDKDFNNEADTPDNFQSRRPNTSFCFLDIRSPGLGDTAMYLCATSRVPQTNEKLFFGSGTQLSVL.

This chain links TRBV9 with TRBJ2-1; a possible D gene is TRBD2 (5 bases). From germline, CDR1 is SGDLS and CDR2 YYNGEE. With 6 bases removed from V and 0 bases from J, the gap between germline ends came to 25 bases. CDR3 length equals 19 residues. The CDR3 region has the DNA TGTGCCAGCACCGGGGATGGTCTGTCCGCGGATCTCTCCTACAATGAGCAGTTCTTC. Its translation: CASTGDGLSADLSYNEQFF.

DNA of the CDR3: TGTGCCAGCCCAGCCAGGACTAGCGGAAGACCGAATGAGCAGTTCTTC. This translates into CASPARTSGRPNEQFF. The genes are TRBV7-9 and TRBJ2-1, with TRBD2 matching 10 bases. This CDR3 has 16 amino acids. The germline gives CDR1 SEHNR, CDR2 FQNEAQ (reference sequence). With 8 bases clipped from V and 7 bases from J, the junction kept 14 bases outside the gene matches.

This rearrangement joins TRBV7-9 to TRBJ1-6; 9 bases are a match to TRBD1. The CDR3 has 16 amino acids. Germline CDR1 and CDR2: SEHNR and FQNEAQ (reference sequence). V gave up 5 bases and J gave up 7 bases; unmatched junction bases: 9. The CDR3 loop reads CASSPDRGPRNSPLHF. The CDR3 DNA sequence: TGTGCCAGCAGCCCGGACAGGGGCCCAAGAAATTCACCCCTCCACTTT.

J is TRBJ2-5 and V is TRBV4-1, with no clear D. This CDR3 is built from 14 residues. Trimming removed 0 bases from V and 1 base from J, with 6 bases in between. CDR1 MGHRA and CDR2 YSYEKL come from the germline V gene. CDR3 amino acids: CASSQDPSQETQYF. For the CDR3, the DNA is TGCGCCAGCAGCCAAGACCCCAGCCAAGAGACCCAGTACTTC.

V is TRBV7-2 and J is TRBJ2-7; a possible D gene is TRBD1 (5 bases). Germline-derived CDR1 and CDR2 are SGHTA and FQGNSA. The V end lost 5 bases, the J end lost 5 bases, and 22 bases lay between the germline ends. The CDR3 sequence is 16 residues long. In nucleotides, the CDR3 is TGTGCCAGCAGCAATGGGATGACAGCTTTATCCCACGAGCAGTACTTC. It yields the protein CASSNGMTALSHEQYF.